These T cell receptor beta chains were read from a single sample in a study of Graves' ophthalmopathy and Graves' hyperthyroidism. One entry per CDR3 protein results from TCRdb running MiXCR on the multiplex PCR reads. The sample includes under 350,000 distinct CDR3 sequences, roughly 17% seen only once; the top ten take 9% to 15%. The sample taken for sequencing was peripheral blood. These receptors were collected from an adult man with Graves' ophthalmopathy. Each CDR3 is given with its conserved first and last residue. The D gene is left open where the match is weak. Clone size is given for some rows only: seen once, a few or many times, or a class if the clone is expanded.

clone_size: .; d_call: TRBD1; v_call: TRBV30; j_call: TRBJ2-5; cdr3_aa: CAWAKGAGGTTETQYF; cdr3_nt: TGTGCCTGGGCGAAAGGGGCAGGGGGTACCACGGAGACCCAGTACTTC
clone_size: many; d_call: .; v_call: TRBV29-1; j_call: TRBJ1-2; cdr3_aa: CSVDSRRNYGYTF; cdr3_nt: TGCAGCGTAGACAGCCGAAGGAACTATGGCTACACCTTC
clone_size: many; d_call: .; v_call: TRBV7-2; j_call: TRBJ2-5; cdr3_aa: CASSLRGVETQYF; cdr3_nt: TGTGCCAGCAGCTTACGTGGGGTAGAGACCCAGTACTTC
clone_size: .; d_call: .; v_call: TRBV7-8; j_call: TRBJ2-5; cdr3_aa: CASRTSTLHTETQYF; cdr3_nt: TGTGCCAGCAGAACCTCGACTCTTCACACAGAGACCCAGTACTTC
clone_size: many; d_call: TRBD1; v_call: TRBV12-3/TRBV12-4; j_call: TRBJ2-2; cdr3_aa: CASSLDRGDTGELFF; cdr3_nt: TGTGCCAGCAGTCTTGACAGGGGGGACACCGGGGAGCTGTTTTTT
clone_size: .; d_call: .; v_call: TRBV15; j_call: TRBJ2-7; cdr3_aa: CATSSPARAVHSYEQYF; cdr3_nt: TGTGCCACCAGCAGTCCTGCCAGAGCGGTGCACTCCTACGAGCAGTACTTC
clone_size: many; d_call: TRBD1; v_call: TRBV5-5; j_call: TRBJ1-2; cdr3_aa: CASSDPDRGINGYTF; cdr3_nt: TGTGCCAGCAGCGACCCGGACAGGGGGATAAATGGCTACACCTTC
clone_size: .; d_call: TRBD2; v_call: TRBV20-1; j_call: TRBJ2-5; cdr3_aa: CSARLAGGAQETQYF; cdr3_nt: TGCAGTGCTAGACTAGCGGGGGGAGCGCAAGAGACCCAGTACTTC
clone_size: many; d_call: TRBD2; v_call: TRBV24-1; j_call: TRBJ2-7; cdr3_aa: CATSARTSGAYEQYF; cdr3_nt: TGTGCCACCAGTGCCCGGACTAGCGGAGCCTACGAGCAGTACTTC
clone_size: once; d_call: TRBD1; v_call: TRBV6-1; j_call: TRBJ1-5; cdr3_aa: CASSVQGAHNQPQHF; cdr3_nt: TGTGCCAGCAGTGTGCAGGGGGCCCACAATCAGCCCCAGCATTTT
clone_size: .; d_call: .; v_call: TRBV15; j_call: TRBJ1-2; cdr3_aa: CATSREGYGYTF; cdr3_nt: TGTGCCACCAGCAGGGAAGGCTATGGCTACACCTTC